This entry concerns a single T cell receptor beta chain. Its antigen remains unknown. These data are taken from a study of T cell responses to AZD1222 COVID-19 vaccine. CDR3 length: 13 amino acids. The ends were cut back, 4 bases at V and 5 bases at J, with 11 bases in the middle. Germline CDR1 and CDR2: LGHNA and YSLEER. Only in-frame clones appear in the TCRdb table, and some are missing; sequencing was by immunoSEQ multiplex PCR. The profile covers approximately 120,000 clones, with around 85% appearing a single time and 3.5% to 5.5% taken by the ten largest. Notes on the study in general: The peak T cell response came first, and repertoires were sampled only after it. It should be noted that donors were predominantly white British and more often female, and clonal diversity was possibly underestimated.

The sequence was collected from an adult who received the AZD1222 COVID-19 vaccine. The rearrangement uses TRBV4-3 and TRBJ2-5, with D unresolved. Sequencing used peripheral blood, obtained 28 days after the second AZD1222 dose. In nucleotides, the CDR3 is TGCGCCAGCAGCCGGAGCCTTGGGGAGACCCAGTACTTC. Protein product: CASSRSLGETQYF.